This note documents a single T cell receptor (beta chain) sequence. The germline gives CDR1 MNHNY, CDR2 SVGAGI (reference sequence). This CDR3 has 16 amino acids. After removal of 0 bases from V and 4 bases from J, the junction contained 6 bases not matched to a gene. These data are taken from a study of blood T cell repertoires in COVID-19. For the study at large: Both acute and convalescent COVID-19 samples were obtained from the United States, Italy and Spain. In each case, the material was cDNA or gDNA derived from T cells, B-cell-depleted T cells, or PBMCs.

Sequencing used immunoSEQ multiplex PCR; TCRdb keeps in-frame clones, though not all of them. The repertoire holds about 76,000 clones, with around nine tenths as singletons. This clonotype was sampled from a human donor in a cohort sampled during active COVID-19. The chain combines TRBV6-6 with TRBJ2-5; 9 nucleotides align to TRBD1. The sequenced sample was peripheral blood. CDR3 in DNA: TGTGCCAGCAGTTACTCGGAGACAGGGGGAGGAGAGACCCAGTACTTC. Amino acids: CASSYSETGGGETQYF.